The 17 T cell receptor beta chains listed next were all sequenced from one sample in a study of CXCR3-negative and CXCR3-positive naive CD8 T cells. Notes on the study in general: Comparison of naive cells showed more hydrophobic TRB CDR3s in CXCR3-positive than in CXCR3-negative naive cells.

UMI-labeled 5' RACE TRB cDNA libraries were prepared from the cells. With the 5' RACE reads reprocessed, TCRdb shows one record per CDR3 protein and no DNA. The data show 85,000 to 120,000 distinct CDR3 sequences, and the top ten clones hold 0.35% to 0.4%. No cognate antigen is known for these TCRs. Input material: naive CXCR3+ CD8+ T cells from blood. As to subset: CD45RO-CCR7+CD27+CD95- naive CD8+ T cells expressing CXCR3 (TNR3+). All receptors come from a human donor in good health. Some clones in this sample may be carry-over from other donors' samples.

The chain employs TRBV29-1 and TRBJ1-2; there is no DNA to check the TCRdb D call of TRBD1. This CDR3 comprises 11 residues. Germline V CDR1 and CDR2: SQVTM, ANQGSEA. The CDR3 sequence: CSAEDSYGYTF. Full variable domain (outside the CDR3, taken from reference TRBV29-1 and TRBJ1-2): SAVISQKPSRDICQRGTSLTIQCQVDSQVTMMFWYRQQPGQSLTLIATANQGSEATYESGFVIDKFPISRPNLTFSTLTVSNMSPEDSSIYLCSAEDSYGYTFGSGTRLTVV.

The chain combines TRBV5-1 with TRBJ2-7; checking the TCRdb D call of TRBD1 is not possible without DNA. The CDR3 is made up of 15 amino acids. The V gene's germline CDR1 is SGHRS and CDR2 YFSETQ. CDR3 amino acids: CASSLVGATTYEQYF.

The V call is TRBV25-1, the J call TRBJ2-2. Germline V gene lookup returns CDR1 MGHDK and CDR2 SYGVNS. The CDR3 is 12 amino acids. The CDR3 protein is CASSELPGELFF.

The chain couples TRBV29-1 to TRBJ1-6; TCRdb gives TRBD1 as the D gene, but with no DNA this cannot be confirmed. This CDR3 contains 15 residues. In germline, CDR1 is SQVTM, CDR2 ANQGSEA. The CDR3 protein is CSRLGGRKSNSPLHF.

The chain recombines TRBV21-1 with TRBJ2-7; TCRdb's assignment of TRBD2 cannot be checked, as there is no DNA. TRBV21-1 is assigned pseudogene status. The CDR3 consists of 17 residues. CDR3 loop: CASSKDPPDPEDYEQYF.

The chain is built from TRBV4-1 and TRBJ2-5; TCRdb's D call, TRBD1, is unchecked because there is no DNA. This CDR3 comprises 14 residues. Germline assignment: CDR1 MGHRA and CDR2 YSYEKL. CDR3: CASSPPLGGETQYF.

This chain links TRBV30 with TRBJ1-1. Germline CDR1 reads GTSNPN; CDR2 reads SVGIG (reference sequence). The CDR3 is 13 residues long. The CDR3 is CAWSVAGNTEAFF.

The chain uses TRBV7-9 and TRBJ2-1; TCRdb picks TRBD1, but there is no DNA to check that call. The CDR3 loop spans 15 amino acids. Germline assignment: CDR1 SEHNR and CDR2 FQNEAQ (reference sequence). This CDR3 reads CASSIARGLGYEQFF.

The chain employs TRBV28 and TRBJ1-2. Germline lookup yields CDR1 MDHEN and CDR2 SYDVKM. The length of the CDR3 is 14 residues. CDR3 loop: CASSFAGPNYGYTF.

The rearrangement uses TRBV5-6 and TRBJ2-3; without DNA, the TCRdb call of TRBD2 cannot be checked. Germline CDR1 SGHDT, CDR2 YYEEEE. The CDR3 is made up of 17 amino acids. The chain's CDR3 is CASSLAAGGRGTDTQYF.

The chain recombines TRBV5-1 with TRBJ2-7; the TCRdb call, TRBD1, lacks DNA for checking. Germline V gene sequence: CDR1 SGHRS, CDR2 YFSETQ. This CDR3 comprises 13 residues. CDR3 protein: CASSLGASWEQYF.

The chain has TRBV7-9 and TRBJ1-2; the TCRdb D gene call, TRBD1, has no DNA to confirm it. The germline gives CDR1 SEHNR, CDR2 FQNEAQ (reference sequence). This CDR3 is built from 16 residues. CDR3 region: CASSLAPHRGSYGYTF.

The rearrangement uses TRBV2 and TRBJ2-7. The CDR3 has 12 amino acids. Germline CDR1 SNHLY, CDR2 FYNNEI. The chain's CDR3 is CASRELTYEQYF. Complete variable domain (other parts from reference TRBV2 and TRBJ2-7): EPEVTQTPSHQVTQMGQEVILRCVPISNHLYFYWYRQILGQKVEFLVSFYNNEISEKSEIFDDQFSVERPDGSNFTLKIRSTKLEDSAMYFCASRELTYEQYFGPGTRLTVT.

The rearrangement uses TRBV27 and TRBJ2-3; without DNA, the TCRdb call of TRBD1 cannot be checked. Germline V gives CDR1 MNHEY, CDR2 SMNVEV (reference sequence). The CDR3 contains 13 residues. The chain's CDR3 is CATWDHITDTQYF.

This chain uses TRBV11-3 with TRBJ2-1; no DNA is available, so the TRBD2 call from TCRdb remains unchecked. Germline loops: CDR1 SGHNT, CDR2 YENEEA. The CDR3 has 17 amino acids. The CDR3 reads CASSFEGGLAGRNEQFF.

This chain joins TRBV29-1 and TRBJ2-1; TCRdb lists TRBD1, though no DNA is available to test this call. The CDR3 spans 14 residues. Per germline, CDR1 SQVTM and CDR2 ANQGSEA. The CDR3 reads CSVDVQGLVDEQFF.

This chain links TRBV20-1 with TRBJ2-1; TCRdb names TRBD2, which stays unverified in the absence of DNA. Germline loops: CDR1 DFQATT, CDR2 SNEGSKA (reference sequence). The CDR3 runs 19 residues. The CDR3 protein is CSASYLYASSGNSYNEQFF.